The table lists the clone carrying this T cell receptor beta chain with a few counts. The CDR3 length is 16 residues. J lost 7 bases, V lost 5 bases, and 9 bases had no gene match. Germline V gene lookup returns CDR1 KGHSH and CDR2 LQKENI. The record originates from a study of PD-L1 blockade in urothelial cancer. Study-level information: The researchers analyzed blood 3 weeks (second dose) and 6 weeks after treatment start. There were a median of around 140,000 T cells in blood samples.

The method was immunoSEQ multiplex PCR; TCRdb's version includes in-frame clones alone and lacks a portion of them. The table records 25,000 to 35,000 clones, more than 70% of them present only once. Source: PBMCs, taken around atezolizumab (anti-PD-L1) treatment. The TCR sequence derives from a man aged 45-65 years with urothelial cancer. V gene TRBV18 combines with J gene TRBJ2-1, with 12 positions matching TRBD2. The CDR3: CASSSTTSGSLNEQFF. The CDR3 nucleotides read TGTGCCAGCTCATCGACGACTAGCGGGAGTCTGAATGAGCAGTTCTTC.